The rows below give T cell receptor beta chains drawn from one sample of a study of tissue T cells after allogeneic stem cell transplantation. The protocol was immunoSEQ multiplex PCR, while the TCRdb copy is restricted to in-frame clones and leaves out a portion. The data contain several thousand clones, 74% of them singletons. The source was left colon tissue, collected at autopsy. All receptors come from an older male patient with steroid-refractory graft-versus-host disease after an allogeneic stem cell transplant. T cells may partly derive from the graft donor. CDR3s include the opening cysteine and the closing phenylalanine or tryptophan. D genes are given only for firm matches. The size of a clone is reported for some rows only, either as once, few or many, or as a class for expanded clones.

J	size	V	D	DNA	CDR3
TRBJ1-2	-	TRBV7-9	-	TGTGCCAGCAGCTTAGTTCGCTATGGCTACACCTTC	CASSLVRYGYTF
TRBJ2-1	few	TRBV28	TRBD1	TGTGCCAGCAGACTACAGGGGGCAAACTACAATGAGCAGTTCTTC	CASRLQGANYNEQFF
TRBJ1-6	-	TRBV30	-	TGTGCCTGGGCCCTAGAGCAGGGATATAATTCACCCCTCCACTTT	CAWALEQGYNSPLHF
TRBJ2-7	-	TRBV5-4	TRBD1	TGTGCCAGCAGCTTGGCCCCGGGACAGGGAGCCTACGAGCAGTACTTC	CASSLAPGQGAYEQYF
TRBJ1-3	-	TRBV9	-	TGTGCCAGCAGCGTATCAGCACCTAACTCTGGAAACACCATATATTTT	CASSVSAPNSGNTIYF
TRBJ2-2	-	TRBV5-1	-	TGCGCCAGCAGCATGAGACAGAACACCGGGGAGCTGTTTTTT	CASSMRQNTGELFF
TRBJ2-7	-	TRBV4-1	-	TGCGCCAGCAGCCATGTGGATTCCTACGAGCAGTACTTC	CASSHVDSYEQYF
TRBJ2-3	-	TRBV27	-	TGTGCCAGCAGTTCGCCGACAAGCACAGATACGCAGTATTTT	CASSSPTSTDTQYF
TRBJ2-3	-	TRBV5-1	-	TGCGCCAGCAGCCTCCTTCAATACCCCACAGATACGCAGTATTTT	CASSLLQYPTDTQYF
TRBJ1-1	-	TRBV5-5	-	TGTGCCAGCAGGGTGGGAGGGAACACTGAAGCTTTCTTT	CASRVGGNTEAFF
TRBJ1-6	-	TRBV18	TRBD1	TGTGCCAGCTCACTAGGACAGGGGGCTAATTCACCCCTCCACTTT	CASSLGQGANSPLHF
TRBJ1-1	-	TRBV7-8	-	TGTGCCAGCAGCTTAGTTGTGGGGCAGGTGAACACTGAAGCTTTCTTT	CASSLVVGQVNTEAFF
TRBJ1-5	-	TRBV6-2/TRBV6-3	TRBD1	TGTGCCAGCAGTTGGGTCACCGGGACAGGGTTTGGTCAGCCCCAGCATTTT	CASSWVTGTGFGQPQHF
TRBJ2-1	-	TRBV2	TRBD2	TGTGCCAGCAGTGGGACTAGCGGGGCCAATGAGCAGTTCTTC	CASSGTSGANEQFF
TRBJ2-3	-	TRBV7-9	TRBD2	TGTGCCAGCAGCTTATCACTAGCGGGGGGTACCACAGATACGCAGTATTTT	CASSLSLAGGTTDTQYF
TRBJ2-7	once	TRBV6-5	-	TGTGCCAGCAGTTGGACAGATTACGAGCAGTACTTC	CASSWTDYEQYF
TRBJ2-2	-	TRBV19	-	TGTGCCAGTAGTAGACAGGAGACGAACACCGGGGAGCTGTTTTTT	CASSRQETNTGELFF
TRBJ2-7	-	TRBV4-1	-	TGCGCCAGCAGCCTTAATTCAGGGTCTAGCTACGAGCAGTACTTC	CASSLNSGSSYEQYF
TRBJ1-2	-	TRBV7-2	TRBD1	TGTGCCAGCAGCCTCGGGACAGCAACCTATGGCTACACCTTC	CASSLGTATYGYTF
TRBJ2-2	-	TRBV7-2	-	TGTGCCAGCAGCTTAGTGGGATCCTTCACCGGGGAGCTGTTTTTT	CASSLVGSFTGELFF
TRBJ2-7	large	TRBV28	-	TGTGCCAGCAGTTCGTGGAGCGAAGAAAGGGCCGAGCAGTACTTC	CASSSWSEERAEQYF
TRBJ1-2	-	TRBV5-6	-	TGTGCCAGCAGCTTACCAGAGATTAACTATGGCTACACCTTC	CASSLPEINYGYTF
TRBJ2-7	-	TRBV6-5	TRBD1	TGTGCCAGCAGTTACGTGACAGGGACCTCCTACGAGCAGTACTTC	CASSYVTGTSYEQYF
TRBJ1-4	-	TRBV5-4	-	TGTGCCAGCAGCCCGCCAGGGACGGCGGCTGAAAAACTGTTTTTT	CASSPPGTAAEKLFF
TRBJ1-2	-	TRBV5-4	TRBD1	TGTGCCAGCAGCCTGACAGGGGAATATGGCTACACCTTC	CASSLTGEYGYTF
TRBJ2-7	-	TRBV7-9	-	TGTGCCAGCAGCTTAGCCGGGACAAGCTCCTACGAGCAGTACTTC	CASSLAGTSSYEQYF
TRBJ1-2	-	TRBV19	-	TGTGCCAGTAGTATGGGGGATCCTGAGGAGGTAAGAAGGGGCTACACCTTC	CASSMGDPEEVRRGYTF
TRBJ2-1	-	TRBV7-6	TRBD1	TGTGCCAGCAGCTTAGGACAGGGTGACAATGAGCAGTTCTTC	CASSLGQGDNEQFF
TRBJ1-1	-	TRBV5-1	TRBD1	TGCGCCAGCAGCCGTTACGGGACAGCCATGAACACTGAAGCTTTCTTT	CASSRYGTAMNTEAFF